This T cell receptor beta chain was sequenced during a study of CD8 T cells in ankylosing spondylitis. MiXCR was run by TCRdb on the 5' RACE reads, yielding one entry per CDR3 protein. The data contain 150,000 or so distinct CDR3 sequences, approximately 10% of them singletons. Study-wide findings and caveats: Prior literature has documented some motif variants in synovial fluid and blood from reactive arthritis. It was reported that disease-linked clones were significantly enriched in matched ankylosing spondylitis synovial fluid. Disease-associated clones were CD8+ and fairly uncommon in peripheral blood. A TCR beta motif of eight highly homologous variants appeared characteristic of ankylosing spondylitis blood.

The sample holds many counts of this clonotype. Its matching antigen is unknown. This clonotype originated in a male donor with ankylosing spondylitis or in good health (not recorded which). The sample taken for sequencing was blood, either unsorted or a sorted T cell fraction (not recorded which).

The CDR3 DNA reads as TGTGCCAGCAGCCAAGATACCGGGACTAGCGGGAGAGAGCAGTACTTC. The encoded protein is CASSQDTGTSGREQYF. The chain recombines TRBV4-2 with TRBJ2-7; TRBD2 agrees at 14 bases. In germline, CDR1 is LGHNA, CDR2 YNFKEQ. The CDR3 is made up of 16 amino acids. Trimming at V came to 0 bases and at J to 7 bases, leaving 5 bases not matched to a gene.